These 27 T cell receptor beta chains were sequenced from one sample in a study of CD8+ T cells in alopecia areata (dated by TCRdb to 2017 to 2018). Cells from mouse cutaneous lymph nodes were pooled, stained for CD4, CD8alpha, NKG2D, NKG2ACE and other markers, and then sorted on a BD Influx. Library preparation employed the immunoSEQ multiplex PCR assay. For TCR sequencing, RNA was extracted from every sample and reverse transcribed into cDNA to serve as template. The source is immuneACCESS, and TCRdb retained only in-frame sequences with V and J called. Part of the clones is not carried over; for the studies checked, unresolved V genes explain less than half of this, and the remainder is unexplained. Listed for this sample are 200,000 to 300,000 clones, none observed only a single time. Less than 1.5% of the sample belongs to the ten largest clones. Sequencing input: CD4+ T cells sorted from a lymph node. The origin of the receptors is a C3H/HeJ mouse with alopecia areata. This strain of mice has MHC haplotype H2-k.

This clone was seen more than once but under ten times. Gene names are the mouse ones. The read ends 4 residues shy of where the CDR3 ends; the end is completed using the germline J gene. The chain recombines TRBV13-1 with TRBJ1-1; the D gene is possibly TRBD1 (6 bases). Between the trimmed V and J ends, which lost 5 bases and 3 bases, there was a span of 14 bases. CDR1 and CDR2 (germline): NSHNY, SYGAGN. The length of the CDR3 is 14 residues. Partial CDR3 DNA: TGTGCCAGCAGGGAACAGGGATTGGACACA. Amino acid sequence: CASREQGLDT. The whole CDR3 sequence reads CASREQGLDTEVFF.

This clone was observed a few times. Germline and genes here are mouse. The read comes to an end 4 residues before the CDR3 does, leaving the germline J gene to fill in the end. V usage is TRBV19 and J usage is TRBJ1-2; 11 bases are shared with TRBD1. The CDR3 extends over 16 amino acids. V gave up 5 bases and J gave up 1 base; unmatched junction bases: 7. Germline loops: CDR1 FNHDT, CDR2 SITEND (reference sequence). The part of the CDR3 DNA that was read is TGTGCCAGCAGCCCCCGGGACAGGGGGAAAAACTCC. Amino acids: CASSPRDRGKNS. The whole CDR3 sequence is CASSPRDRGKNSDYTF.

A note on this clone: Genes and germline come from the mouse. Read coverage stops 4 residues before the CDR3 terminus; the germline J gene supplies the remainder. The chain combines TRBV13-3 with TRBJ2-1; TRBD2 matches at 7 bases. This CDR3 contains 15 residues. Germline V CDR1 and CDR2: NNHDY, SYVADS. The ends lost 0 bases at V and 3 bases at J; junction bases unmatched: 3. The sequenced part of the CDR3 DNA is TGTGCCAGCAGTGATGAGTCTGGGGGCTATGCT. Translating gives CASSDESGGYA. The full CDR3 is CASSDESGGYAEQFF.

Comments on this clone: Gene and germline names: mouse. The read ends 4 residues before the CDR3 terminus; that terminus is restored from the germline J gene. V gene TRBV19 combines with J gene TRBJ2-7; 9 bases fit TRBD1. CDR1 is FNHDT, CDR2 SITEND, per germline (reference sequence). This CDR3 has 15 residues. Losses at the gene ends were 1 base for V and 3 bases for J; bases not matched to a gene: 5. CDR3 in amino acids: CASSIPRTGVYEQYF. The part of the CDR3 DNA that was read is TGTGCCAGCAGTATACCCCGGACAGGGGTCTAT.

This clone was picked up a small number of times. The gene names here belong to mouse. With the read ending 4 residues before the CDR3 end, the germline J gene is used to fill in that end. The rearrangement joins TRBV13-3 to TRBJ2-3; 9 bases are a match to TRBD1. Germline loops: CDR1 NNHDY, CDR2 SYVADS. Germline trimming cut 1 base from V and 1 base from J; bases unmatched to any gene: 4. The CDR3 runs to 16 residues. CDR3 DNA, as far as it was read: TGTGCCAGCAGTGATCCTCGGGACAGGGGTGCAGAA. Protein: CASSDPRDRGAE. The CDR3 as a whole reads CASSDPRDRGAETLYF.

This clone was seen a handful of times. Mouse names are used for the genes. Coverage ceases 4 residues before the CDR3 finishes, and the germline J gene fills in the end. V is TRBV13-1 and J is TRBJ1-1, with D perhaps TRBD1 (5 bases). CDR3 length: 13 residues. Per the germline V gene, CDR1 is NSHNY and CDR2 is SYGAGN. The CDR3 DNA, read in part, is TGTGCCAGCAGTGATGTGGGCAGGGCA. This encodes CASSDVGRA. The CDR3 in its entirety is CASSDVGRAEVFF.

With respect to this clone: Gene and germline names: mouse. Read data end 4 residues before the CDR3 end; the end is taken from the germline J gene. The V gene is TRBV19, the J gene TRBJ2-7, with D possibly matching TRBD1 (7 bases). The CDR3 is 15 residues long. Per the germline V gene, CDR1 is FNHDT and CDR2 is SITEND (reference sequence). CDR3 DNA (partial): TGTGCCAGCAGTATATCTCCAGGGGGGATATAT. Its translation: CASSISPGGIY. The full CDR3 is CASSISPGGIYEQYF.

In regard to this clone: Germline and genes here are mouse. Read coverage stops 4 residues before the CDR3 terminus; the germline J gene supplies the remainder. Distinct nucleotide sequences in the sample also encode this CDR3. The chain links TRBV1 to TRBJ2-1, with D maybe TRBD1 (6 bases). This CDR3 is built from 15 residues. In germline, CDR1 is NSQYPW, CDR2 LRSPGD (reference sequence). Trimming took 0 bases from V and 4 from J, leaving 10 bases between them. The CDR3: CTCSADRGQYAEQFF. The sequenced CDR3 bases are TGCACCTGCAGTGCAGATAGGGGACAATATGCT.

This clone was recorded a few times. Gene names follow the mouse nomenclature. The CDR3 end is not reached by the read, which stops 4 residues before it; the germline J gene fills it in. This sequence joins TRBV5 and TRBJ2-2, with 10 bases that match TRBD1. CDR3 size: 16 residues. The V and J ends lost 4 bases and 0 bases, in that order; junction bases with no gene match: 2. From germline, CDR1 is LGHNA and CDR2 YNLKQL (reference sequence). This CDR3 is CASSRGQGANTGQLYF. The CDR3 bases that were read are TGTGCCAGCAGCCGCGGACAGGGGGCAAACACCGGG.

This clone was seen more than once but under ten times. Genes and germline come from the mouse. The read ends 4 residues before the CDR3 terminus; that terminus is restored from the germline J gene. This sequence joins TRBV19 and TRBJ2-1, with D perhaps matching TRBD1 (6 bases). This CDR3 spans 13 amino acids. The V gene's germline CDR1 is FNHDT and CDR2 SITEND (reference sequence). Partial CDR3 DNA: TGTGCCAGCAGTCTTCAGGGGCGGGCT. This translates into CASSLQGRA. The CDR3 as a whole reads CASSLQGRAEQFF.

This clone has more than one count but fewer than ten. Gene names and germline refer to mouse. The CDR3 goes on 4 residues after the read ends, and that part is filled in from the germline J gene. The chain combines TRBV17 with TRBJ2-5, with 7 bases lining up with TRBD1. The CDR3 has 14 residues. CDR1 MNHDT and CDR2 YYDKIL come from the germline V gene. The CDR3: CASSPGTEGDTQYF. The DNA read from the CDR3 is TGTGCTAGCAGTCCCGGGACAGAGGGGGAC.

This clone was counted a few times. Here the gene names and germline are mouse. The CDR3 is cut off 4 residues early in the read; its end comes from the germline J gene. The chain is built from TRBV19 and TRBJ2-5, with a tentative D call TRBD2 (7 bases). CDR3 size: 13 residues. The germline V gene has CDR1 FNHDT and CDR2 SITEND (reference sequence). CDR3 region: CASSLGARDTQYF. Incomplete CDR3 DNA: TGTGCCAGCAGTCTGGGGGCGCGGGAC. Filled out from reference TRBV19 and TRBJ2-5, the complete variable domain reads GGIITQTPKFLIGQEGQKLTLKCQQNFNHDTMYWYRQDSGKGLRLIYYSITENDLQKGDLSEGYDASREKKSSFSLTVTSAQKNEMAVFLCASSLGARDTQYFGPGTRLLVL.

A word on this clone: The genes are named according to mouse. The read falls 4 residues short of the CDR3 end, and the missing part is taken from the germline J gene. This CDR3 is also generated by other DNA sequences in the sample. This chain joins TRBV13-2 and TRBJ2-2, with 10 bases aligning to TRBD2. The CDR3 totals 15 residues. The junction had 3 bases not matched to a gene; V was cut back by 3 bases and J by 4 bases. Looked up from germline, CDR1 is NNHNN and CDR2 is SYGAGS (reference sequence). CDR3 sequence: CASGVRDWGTGQLYF. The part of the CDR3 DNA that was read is TGTGCCAGCGGTGTCCGGGACTGGGGCACCGGG.

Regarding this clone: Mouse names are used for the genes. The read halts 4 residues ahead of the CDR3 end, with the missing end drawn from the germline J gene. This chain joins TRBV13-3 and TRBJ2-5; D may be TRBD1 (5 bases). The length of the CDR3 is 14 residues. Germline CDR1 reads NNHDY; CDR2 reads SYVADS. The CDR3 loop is CASSDRQKGDTQYF. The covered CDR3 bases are TGTGCCAGCAGTGATAGACAGAAGGGGGAC. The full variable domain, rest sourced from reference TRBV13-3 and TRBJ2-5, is EAAVTQSPRSKVAVTGGKVTLSCHQTNNHDYMYWYRQDTGHGLRLIHYSYVADSTEKGDIPDGYKASRPSQENFSLILELASLSQTAVYFCASSDRQKGDTQYFGPGTRLLVL.

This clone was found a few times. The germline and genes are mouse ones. The part of the CDR3 DNA that was read is TGTGCCAGCATCAGGGGGCGAGGCTATGCT. Translation: CASIRGRGYA. The whole CDR3 protein is CASIRGRGYAEQFF. V is TRBV13-3 and J is TRBJ2-1, with TRBD1 matching 8 bases. Read coverage stops 4 residues before the CDR3 terminus; the germline J gene supplies the remainder. The CDR3 length is 14 residues. The germline CDR1 and CDR2 sequences are NNHDY and SYVADS. The V and J ends lost 6 bases and 3 bases, in that order; junction bases with no gene match: 5.

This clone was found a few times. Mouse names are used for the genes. CDR3 in amino acids: CASSLGTGGTEVFF. CDR3 DNA (partial): TGTGCAAGCAGCTTAGGGACAGGGGGCACA. V and J are TRBV16 and TRBJ1-1; 10 nucleotides align to TRBD1. The CDR3 extends 4 residues past the end of the read, so its final part is completed from the germline J gene. Germline assignment: CDR1 SGHSA and CDR2 FRNQAP. After removal of 1 base from V and 4 bases from J, the junction contained 0 bases not matched to a gene. This CDR3 is 14 amino acids long.

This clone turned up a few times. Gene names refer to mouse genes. CDR3 region: CTCSADGGLQDTQYF. The part of the CDR3 DNA that was read is TGCACCTGCAGTGCAGACGGGGGGCTCCAAGAC. V and J are TRBV1 and TRBJ2-5; D might be TRBD2 (7 bases). Coverage ceases 4 residues before the CDR3 finishes, and the germline J gene fills in the end. Germline V gene sequence: CDR1 NSQYPW, CDR2 LRSPGD (reference sequence). Trimming pared 0 bases from V and 2 bases from J, leaving 9 bases between. The CDR3 is 15 residues long.

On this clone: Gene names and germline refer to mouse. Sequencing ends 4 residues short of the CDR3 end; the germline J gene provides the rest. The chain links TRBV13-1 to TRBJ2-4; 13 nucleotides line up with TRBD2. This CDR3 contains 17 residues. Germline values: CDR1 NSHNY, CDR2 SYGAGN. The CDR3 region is CASSFIPGLGGENTLYF. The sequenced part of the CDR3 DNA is TGTGCCAGCAGTTTCATCCCGGGACTGGGGGGGGAAAAC.

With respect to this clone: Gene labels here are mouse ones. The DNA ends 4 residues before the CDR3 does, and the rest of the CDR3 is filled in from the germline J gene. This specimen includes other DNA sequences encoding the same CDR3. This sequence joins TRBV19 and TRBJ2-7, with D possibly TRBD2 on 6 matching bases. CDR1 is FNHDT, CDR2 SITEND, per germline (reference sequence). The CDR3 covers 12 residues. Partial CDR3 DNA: TGTGCCAGCAGTATGGGGGGATAT. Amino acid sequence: CASSMGGY. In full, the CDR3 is CASSMGGYEQYF.

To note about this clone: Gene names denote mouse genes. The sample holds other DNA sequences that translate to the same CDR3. Incomplete CDR3 DNA: TGTGCCAGCAGTGATAGGGGATCTAGTGCAGAA. This sequence encodes CASSDRGSSAE. The full CDR3 sequence reads CASSDRGSSAETLYF. The genes are TRBV13-1 and TRBJ2-3; possibly TRBD1 for D (5 bases). The CDR3 end is not reached by the read, which stops 4 residues before it; the germline J gene fills it in. CDR3 length equals 15 residues. V was clipped by 1 base and J by 0 bases, with 9 bases between them. CDR1 and CDR2 from the germline V gene are NSHNY and SYGAGN.

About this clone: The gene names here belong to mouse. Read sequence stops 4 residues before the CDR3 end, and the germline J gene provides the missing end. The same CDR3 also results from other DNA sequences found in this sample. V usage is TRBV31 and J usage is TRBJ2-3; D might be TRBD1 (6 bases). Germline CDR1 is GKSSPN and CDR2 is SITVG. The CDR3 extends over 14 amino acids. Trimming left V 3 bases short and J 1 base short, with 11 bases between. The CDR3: CAWSRGGGAETLYF. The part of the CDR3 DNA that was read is TGTGCCTGGAGCCGAGGGGGTGGTGCAGAA.

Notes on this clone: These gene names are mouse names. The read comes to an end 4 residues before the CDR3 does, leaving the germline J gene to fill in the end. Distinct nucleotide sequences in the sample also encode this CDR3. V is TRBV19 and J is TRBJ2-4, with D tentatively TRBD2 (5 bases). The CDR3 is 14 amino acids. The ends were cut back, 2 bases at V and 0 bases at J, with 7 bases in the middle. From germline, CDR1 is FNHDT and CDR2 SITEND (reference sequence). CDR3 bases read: TGTGCCAGCAGTATCACTGGAAGTCAAAAC. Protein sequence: CASSITGSQN. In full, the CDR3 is CASSITGSQNTLYF.

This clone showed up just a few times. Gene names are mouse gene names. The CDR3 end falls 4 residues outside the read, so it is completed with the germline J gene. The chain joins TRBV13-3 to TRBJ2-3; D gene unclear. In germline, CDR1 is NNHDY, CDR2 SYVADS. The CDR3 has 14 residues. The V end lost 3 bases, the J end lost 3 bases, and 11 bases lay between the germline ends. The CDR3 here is CASSADDYAETLYF. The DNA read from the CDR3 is TGTGCCAGCAGTGCCGACGACTACGCAGAA.

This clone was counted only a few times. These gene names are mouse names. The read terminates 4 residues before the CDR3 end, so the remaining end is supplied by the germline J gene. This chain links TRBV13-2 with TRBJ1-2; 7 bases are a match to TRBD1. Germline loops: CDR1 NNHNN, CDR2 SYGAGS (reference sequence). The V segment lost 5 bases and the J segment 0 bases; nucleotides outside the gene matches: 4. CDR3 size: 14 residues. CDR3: CASGTQGANSDYTF. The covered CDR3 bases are TGTGCCAGCGGCACTCAGGGGGCAAACTCC.

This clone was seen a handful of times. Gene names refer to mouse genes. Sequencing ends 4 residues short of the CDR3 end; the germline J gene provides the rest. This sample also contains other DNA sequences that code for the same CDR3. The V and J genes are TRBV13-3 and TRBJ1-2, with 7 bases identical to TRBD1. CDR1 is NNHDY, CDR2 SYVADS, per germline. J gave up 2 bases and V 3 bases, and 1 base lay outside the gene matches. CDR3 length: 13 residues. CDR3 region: CASSVDRNSDYTF. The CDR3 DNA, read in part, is TGTGCCAGCAGTGTGGACAGGAACTCC.

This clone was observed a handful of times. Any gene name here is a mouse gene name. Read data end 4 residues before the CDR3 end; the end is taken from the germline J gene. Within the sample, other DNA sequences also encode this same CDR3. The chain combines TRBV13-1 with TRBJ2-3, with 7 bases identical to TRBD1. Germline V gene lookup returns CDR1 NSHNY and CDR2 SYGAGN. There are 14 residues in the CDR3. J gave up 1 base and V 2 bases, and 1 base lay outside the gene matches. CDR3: CASSEQGGAETLYF. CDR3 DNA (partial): TGTGCCAGCAGTGAGCAGGGGGGTGCAGAA.

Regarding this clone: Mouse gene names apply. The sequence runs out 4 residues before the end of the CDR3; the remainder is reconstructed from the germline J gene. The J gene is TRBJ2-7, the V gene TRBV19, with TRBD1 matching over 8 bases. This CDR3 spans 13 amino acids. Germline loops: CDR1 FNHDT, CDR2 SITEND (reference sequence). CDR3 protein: CASSRAGGDEQYF. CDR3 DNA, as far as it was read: TGTGCCAGCAGTAGGGCAGGGGGCGAT.